Detailed here is one T cell receptor (beta chain). Its antigen is as yet unknown. This record belongs to a study of cytomegalovirus exposure and HLA in healthy donors. General study findings and limits: Cytomegalovirus-associated status was assigned to roughly 160 TCR beta chains. Later, an analysis found that TCR clusters from the first cohort tended to co-occur in the roughly 120 validation repertoires.

Germline lookup yields CDR1 MNHEY and CDR2 SVGAGI. The ends were cut back, 6 bases at V and 3 bases at J, with 14 bases in the middle. The CDR3 runs to 14 residues. Donors were drawn from the approximately 130-subject validation cohort, separate from the 666-subject first cohort. Data came from immunoSEQ multiplex PCR; TCRdb stores just in-frame clones and leaves some out. The repertoire holds roughly 100,000 clones, about 85% seen once, with 1.8% in the top ten. The sequence was collected from a woman between 18 and 30 years old in good health and CMV-seropositive. Sequencing used PBMCs. The chain carries TRBV6-5 and TRBJ1-2; a possible D gene is TRBD1 (5 bases). This chain's CDR3 is CASSPAGGDYGYTF. The CDR3 region has the DNA TGTGCCAGCAGCCCTGCCGGGGGGGACTATGGCTACACCTTC.